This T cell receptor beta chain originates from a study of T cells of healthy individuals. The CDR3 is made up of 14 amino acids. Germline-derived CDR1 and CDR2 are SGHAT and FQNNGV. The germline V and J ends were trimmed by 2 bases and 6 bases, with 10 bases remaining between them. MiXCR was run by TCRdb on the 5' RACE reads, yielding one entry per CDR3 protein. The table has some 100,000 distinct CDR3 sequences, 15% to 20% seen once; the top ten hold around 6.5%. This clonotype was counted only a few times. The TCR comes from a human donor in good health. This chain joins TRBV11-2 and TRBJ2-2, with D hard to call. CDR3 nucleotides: TGTGCCAGCAGCTTAACGTGGGCGGCCGGGGAGCTGTTTTTT. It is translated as CASSLTWAAGELFF.